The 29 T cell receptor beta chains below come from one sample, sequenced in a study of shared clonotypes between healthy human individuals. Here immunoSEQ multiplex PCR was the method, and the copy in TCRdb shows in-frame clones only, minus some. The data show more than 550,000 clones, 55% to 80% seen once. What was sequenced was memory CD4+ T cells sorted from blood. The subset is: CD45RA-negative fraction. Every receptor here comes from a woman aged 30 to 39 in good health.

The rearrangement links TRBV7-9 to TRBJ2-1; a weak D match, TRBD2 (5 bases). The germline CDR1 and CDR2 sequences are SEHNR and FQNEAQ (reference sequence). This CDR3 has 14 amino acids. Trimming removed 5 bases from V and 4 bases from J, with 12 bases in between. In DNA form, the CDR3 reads TGTGCCAGCAGCCCGAGTCGGAGGTACAATGAGCAGTTCTTC. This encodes CASSPSRRYNEQFF.

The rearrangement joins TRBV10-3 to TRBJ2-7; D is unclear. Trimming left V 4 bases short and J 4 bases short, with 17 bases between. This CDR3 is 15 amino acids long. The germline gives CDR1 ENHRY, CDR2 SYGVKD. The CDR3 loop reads CAISAIGLREYEQYF. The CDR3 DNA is TGTGCCATCAGTGCGATCGGGCTACGAGAATACGAGCAGTACTTC.

The CDR3 sequence is CASGGTGVEYQPQHF. The CDR3 DNA sequence: TGTGCCAGCGGCGGGACAGGGGTCGAGTATCAGCCCCAGCATTTT. V gene TRBV28 combines with J gene TRBJ1-5; 10 bases map to TRBD1. V was pared by 8 bases and J by 5 bases, with 9 bases of the junction left unmatched. CDR1 and CDR2 from the germline V gene are MDHEN and SYDVKM. This CDR3 is 15 amino acids long.

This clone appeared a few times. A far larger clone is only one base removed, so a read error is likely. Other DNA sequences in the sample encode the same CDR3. The CDR3 nucleotides are TGTGCCAGCAGCTCGGGACAGAACACTGAAGCTTTCTTT. It codes for CASSSGQNTEAFF. V gene TRBV7-2 combines with J gene TRBJ1-1; weak D call: TRBD1 (6 bases). The CDR3 loop spans 13 amino acids. In germline, CDR1 is SGHTA, CDR2 FQGNSA. V was pared by 4 bases and J by 1 base, with 7 bases between.

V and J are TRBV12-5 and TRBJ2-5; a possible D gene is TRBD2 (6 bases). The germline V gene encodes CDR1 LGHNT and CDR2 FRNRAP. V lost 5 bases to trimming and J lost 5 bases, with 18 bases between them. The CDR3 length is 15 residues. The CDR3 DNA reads TGTGCTAGTGGTCTCTCGTTGGGGGGATGGGAGACCCAGTACTTC. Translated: CASGLSLGGWETQYF.

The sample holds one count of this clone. The CDR3 DNA sequence: TGTGCCAGCAGCGAACGCACTGGGGCGCGGATGAACACCGGGGAGCTGTTTTTT. Amino acids: CASSERTGARMNTGELFF. The chain has TRBV9 and TRBJ2-2, with a weak D call TRBD1 (5 bases). Germline-derived CDR1 and CDR2 are SGDLS and YYNGEE. The CDR3 length is 18 residues. The germline V and J ends were trimmed by 3 bases and 1 base, with 19 bases remaining between them.

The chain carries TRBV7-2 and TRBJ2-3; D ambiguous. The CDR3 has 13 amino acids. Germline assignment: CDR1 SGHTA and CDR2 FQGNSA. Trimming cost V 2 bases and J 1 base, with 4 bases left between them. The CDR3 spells CASSLPGTDTQYF. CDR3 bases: TGTGCCAGCAGCTTACCGGGCACAGATACGCAGTATTTT. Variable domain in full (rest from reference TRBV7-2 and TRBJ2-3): GAGVSQSPSNKVTEKGKDVELRCDPISGHTALYWYRQSLGQGLEFLIYFQGNSAPDKSGLPSDRFSAERTGGSVSTLTIQRTQQEDSAVYLCASSLPGTDTQYFGPGTRLTVL.

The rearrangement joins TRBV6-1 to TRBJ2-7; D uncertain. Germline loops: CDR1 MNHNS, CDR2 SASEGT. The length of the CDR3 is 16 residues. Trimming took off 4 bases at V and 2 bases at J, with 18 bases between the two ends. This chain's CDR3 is CASSGFIGFATYEQYF. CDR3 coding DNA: TGTGCCAGCAGTGGGTTCATAGGGTTCGCTACCTACGAGCAGTACTTC.

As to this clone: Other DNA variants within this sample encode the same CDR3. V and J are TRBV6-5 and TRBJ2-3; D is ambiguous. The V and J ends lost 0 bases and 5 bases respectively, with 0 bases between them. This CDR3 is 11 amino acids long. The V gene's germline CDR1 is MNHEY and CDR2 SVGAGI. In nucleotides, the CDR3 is TGTGCCAGCAGTTACTCAGATACGCAGTATTTT. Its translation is CASSYSDTQYF.

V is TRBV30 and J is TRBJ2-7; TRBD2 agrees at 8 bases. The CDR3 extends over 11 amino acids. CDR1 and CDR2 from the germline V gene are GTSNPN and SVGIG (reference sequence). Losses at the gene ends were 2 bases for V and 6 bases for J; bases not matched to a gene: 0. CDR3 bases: TGTGCCTGGAGTCGGGGGGGCGAGCAGTACTTC. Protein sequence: CAWSRGGEQYF.

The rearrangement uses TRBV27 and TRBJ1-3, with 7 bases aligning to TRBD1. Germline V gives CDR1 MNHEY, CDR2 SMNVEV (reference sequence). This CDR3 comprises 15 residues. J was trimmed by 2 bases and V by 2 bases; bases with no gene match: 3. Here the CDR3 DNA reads TGTGCCAGCAGTTTACTAGGGACAGCTGGAAACACCATATATTTT. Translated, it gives CASSLLGTAGNTIYF.

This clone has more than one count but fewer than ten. The CDR3 sequence is CASSLALIGELFF. CDR3 DNA sequence: TGTGCCAGCAGCTTAGCCCTTATCGGGGAGCTGTTTTTT. The rearrangement uses TRBV11-1 and TRBJ2-2; D gene ambiguous. The CDR3 sequence is 13 residues long. Trimming shortened V by 0 bases and J by 7 bases, and 6 bases separated the two germline ends. Looked up from germline, CDR1 is SGHAT and CDR2 is FQDESV (reference sequence).

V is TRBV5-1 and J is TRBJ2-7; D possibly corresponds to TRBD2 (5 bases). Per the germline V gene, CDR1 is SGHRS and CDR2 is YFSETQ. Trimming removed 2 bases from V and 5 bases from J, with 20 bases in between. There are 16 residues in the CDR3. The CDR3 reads CASSFSRRTDGDEQYF. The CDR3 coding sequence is TGCGCCAGCAGCTTCTCCCGGAGGACGGACGGGGACGAGCAGTACTTC.

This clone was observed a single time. The CDR3 DNA is TGTGCCAGCAGGCAGGGGACCACCTCTGGGGCCAACGTCCTGACTTTC. This codes for CASRQGTTSGANVLTF. This sequence joins TRBV4-2 and TRBJ2-6, with TRBD1 as a possible D gene (6 bases). V gave up 6 bases and J gave up 0 bases, with 12 bases separating them. The CDR3 extends over 16 amino acids. From germline, CDR1 is LGHNA and CDR2 YNFKEQ.

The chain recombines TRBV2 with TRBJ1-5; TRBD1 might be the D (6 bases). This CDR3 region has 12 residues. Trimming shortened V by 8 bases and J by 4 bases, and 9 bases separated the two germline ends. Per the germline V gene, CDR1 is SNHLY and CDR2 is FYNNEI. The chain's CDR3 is CASHQGNQPQHF. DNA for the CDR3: TGTGCCAGCCACCAGGGGAATCAGCCCCAGCATTTT.

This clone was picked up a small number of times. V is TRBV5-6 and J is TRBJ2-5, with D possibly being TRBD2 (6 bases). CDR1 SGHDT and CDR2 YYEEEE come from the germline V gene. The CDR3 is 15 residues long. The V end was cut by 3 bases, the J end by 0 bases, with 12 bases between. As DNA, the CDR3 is TGTGCCAGCAGCTCCTCTGGGGGGAACCAAGAGACCCAGTACTTC. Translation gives CASSSSGGNQETQYF.

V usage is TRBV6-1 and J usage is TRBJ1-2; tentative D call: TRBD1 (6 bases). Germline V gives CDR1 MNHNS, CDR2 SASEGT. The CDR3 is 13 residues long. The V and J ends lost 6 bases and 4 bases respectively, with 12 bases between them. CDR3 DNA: TGTGCCAGCAGGATGGACAGAGGCTATGGCTACACCTTC. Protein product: CASRMDRGYGYTF.

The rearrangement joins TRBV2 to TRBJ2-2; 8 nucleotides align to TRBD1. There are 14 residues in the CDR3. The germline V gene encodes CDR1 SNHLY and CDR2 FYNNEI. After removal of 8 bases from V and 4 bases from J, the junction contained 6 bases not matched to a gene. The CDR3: CASLKTGVTGELFF. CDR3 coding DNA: TGTGCCAGCCTTAAGACAGGGGTCACCGGGGAGCTGTTTTTT.

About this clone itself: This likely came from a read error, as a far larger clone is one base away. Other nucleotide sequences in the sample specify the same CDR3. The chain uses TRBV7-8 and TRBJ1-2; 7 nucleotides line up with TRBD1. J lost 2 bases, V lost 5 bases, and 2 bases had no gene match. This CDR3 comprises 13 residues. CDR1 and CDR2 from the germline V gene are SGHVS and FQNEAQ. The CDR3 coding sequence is TGTGCCAGCAGCCGGGACAGAAACTATGGCTACACCTTC. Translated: CASSRDRNYGYTF.

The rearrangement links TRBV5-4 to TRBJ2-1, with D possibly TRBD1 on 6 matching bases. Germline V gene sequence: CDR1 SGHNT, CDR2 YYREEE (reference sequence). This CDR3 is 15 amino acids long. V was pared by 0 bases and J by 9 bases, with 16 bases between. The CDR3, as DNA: TGTGCCAGCAGCTTGGCCCGGACAGATAACAGTGAGCAGTTCTTC. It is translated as CASSLARTDNSEQFF.

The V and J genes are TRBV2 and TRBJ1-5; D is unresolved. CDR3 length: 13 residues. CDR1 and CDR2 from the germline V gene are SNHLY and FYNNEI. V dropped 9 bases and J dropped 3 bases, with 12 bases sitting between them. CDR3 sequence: CASRTTYNQPQHF. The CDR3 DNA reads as TGTGCCAGTAGAACTACTTACAATCAGCCCCAGCATTTT.

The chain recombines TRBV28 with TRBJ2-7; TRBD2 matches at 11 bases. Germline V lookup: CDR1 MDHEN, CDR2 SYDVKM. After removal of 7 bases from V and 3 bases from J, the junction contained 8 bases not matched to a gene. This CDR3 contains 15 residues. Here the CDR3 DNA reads TGTGCCAGCATTGCCGGGACTAGCGGATACTACGAGCAGTACTTC. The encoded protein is CASIAGTSGYYEQYF. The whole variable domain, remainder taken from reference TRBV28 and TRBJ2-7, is DVKVTQSSRYLVKRTGEKVFLECVQDMDHENMFWYRQDPGLGLRLIYFSYDVKMKEKGDIPEGYSVSREKKERFSLILESASTNQTSMYLCASIAGTSGYYEQYFGPGTRLTVT.

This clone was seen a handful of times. CDR3 residues: CASSQGHEYEQYF. The CDR3 DNA reads as TGTGCCAGCAGCCAGGGGCATGAATACGAGCAGTACTTC. This rearrangement joins TRBV14 to TRBJ2-7, with TRBD1 as a possible D gene (5 bases). Trimming removed 3 bases from V and 4 bases from J, with 10 bases in between. The germline gives CDR1 SGHDN, CDR2 FVKESK. This CDR3 spans 13 amino acids.

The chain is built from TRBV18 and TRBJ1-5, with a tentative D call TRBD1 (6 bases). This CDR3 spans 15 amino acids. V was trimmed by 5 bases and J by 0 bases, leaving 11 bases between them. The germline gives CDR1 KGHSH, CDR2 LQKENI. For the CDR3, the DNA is TGTGCCAGCTCAAACAGGGTGAATAGCAATCAGCCCCAGCATTTT. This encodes CASSNRVNSNQPQHF.

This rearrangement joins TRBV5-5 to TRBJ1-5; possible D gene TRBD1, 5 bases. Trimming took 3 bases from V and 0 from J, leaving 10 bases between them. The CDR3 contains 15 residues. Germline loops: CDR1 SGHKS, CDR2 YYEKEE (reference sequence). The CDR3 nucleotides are TGTGCCAGCAGCTCTTCCAGGGCTAGCAATCAGCCCCAGCATTTT. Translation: CASSSSRASNQPQHF.

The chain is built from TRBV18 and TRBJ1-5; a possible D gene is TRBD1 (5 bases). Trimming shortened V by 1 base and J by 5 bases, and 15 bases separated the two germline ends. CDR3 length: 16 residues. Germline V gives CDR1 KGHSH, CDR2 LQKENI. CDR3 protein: CASSPLGPRGHQPQHF. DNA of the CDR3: TGTGCCAGCTCACCACTGGGGCCAAGAGGGCATCAGCCCCAGCATTTT. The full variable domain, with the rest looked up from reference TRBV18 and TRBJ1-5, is NAGVMQNPRHLVRRRGQEARLRCSPMKGHSHVYWYRQLPEEGLKFMVYLQKENIIDESGMPKERFSAEFPKEGPSILRIQQVVRGDSAAYFCASSPLGPRGHQPQHFGDGTRLSIL.

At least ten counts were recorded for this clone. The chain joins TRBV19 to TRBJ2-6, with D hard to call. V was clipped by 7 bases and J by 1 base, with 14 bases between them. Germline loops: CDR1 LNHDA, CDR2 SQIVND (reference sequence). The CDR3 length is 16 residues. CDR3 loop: CASTDGAKSGANVLTF. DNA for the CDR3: TGTGCCAGTACTGACGGAGCCAAATCTGGGGCCAACGTCCTGACTTTC.

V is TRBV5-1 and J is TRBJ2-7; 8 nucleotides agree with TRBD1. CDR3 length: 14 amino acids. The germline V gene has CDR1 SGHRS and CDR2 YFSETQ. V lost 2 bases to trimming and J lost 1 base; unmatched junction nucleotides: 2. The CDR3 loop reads CASSFGTGSYEQYF. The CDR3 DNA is TGCGCCAGCAGCTTTGGGACAGGATCCTACGAGCAGTACTTC.

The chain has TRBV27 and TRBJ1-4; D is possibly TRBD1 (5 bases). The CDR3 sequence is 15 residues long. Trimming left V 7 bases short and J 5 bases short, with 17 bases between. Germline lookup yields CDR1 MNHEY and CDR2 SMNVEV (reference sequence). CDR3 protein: CASKRRTGGNEKLFF. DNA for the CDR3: TGTGCCAGCAAGAGGAGGACCGGGGGAAATGAAAAACTGTTTTTT.